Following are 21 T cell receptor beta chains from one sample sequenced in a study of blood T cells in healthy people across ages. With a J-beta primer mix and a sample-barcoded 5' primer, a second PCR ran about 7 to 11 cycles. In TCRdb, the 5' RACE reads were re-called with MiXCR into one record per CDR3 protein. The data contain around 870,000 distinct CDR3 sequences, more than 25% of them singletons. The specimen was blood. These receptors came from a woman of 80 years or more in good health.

CDR3: CASSIGGSTEAFF. The CDR3 nucleotides are TGTGCCAGCAGTATAGGGGGGAGCACTGAAGCTTTCTTT. This chain joins TRBV25-1 and TRBJ1-1; a possible D gene is TRBD1 (6 bases). Per germline, CDR1 MGHDK and CDR2 SYGVNS. The V gene lost 5 bases and the J gene lost 4 bases, with 11 bases spanning the gap. The CDR3 is 13 amino acids.

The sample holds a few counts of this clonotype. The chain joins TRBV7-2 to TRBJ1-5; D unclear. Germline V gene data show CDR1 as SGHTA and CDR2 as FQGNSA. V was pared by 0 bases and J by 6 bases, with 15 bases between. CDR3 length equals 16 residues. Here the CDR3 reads CASSLAGGRVAQPQHF. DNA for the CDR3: TGTGCCAGCAGCTTAGCTGGCGGGCGGGTAGCTCAGCCCCAGCATTTT.

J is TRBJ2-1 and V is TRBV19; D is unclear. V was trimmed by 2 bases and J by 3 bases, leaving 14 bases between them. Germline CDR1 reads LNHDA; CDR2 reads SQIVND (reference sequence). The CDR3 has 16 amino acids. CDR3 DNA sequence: TGTGCCAGTAGTATAATTTCGGCTGCTAGCTACAATGAGCAGTTCTTC. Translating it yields CASSIISAASYNEQFF.

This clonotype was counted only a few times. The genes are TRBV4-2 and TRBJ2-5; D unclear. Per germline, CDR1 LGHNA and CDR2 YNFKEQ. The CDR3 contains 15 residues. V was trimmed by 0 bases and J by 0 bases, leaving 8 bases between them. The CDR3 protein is CASSQDSQYQETQYF. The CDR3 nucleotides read TGTGCCAGCAGCCAAGATAGTCAGTACCAAGAGACCCAGTACTTC.

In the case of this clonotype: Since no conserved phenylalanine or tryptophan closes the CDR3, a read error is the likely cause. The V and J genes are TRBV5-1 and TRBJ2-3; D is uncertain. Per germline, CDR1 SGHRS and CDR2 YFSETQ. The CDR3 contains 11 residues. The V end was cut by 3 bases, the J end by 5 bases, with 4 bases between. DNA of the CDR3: TGCGCCAGCAGCTCCTTAGATACGCAGTATTGT. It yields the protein CASSSLDTQYC.

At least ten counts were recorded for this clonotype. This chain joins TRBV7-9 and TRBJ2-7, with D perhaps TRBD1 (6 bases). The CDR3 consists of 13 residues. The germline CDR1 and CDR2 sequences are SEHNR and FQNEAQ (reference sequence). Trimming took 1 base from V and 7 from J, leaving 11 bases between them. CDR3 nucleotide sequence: TGTGCCAGCAGCTTAGATGGGGGCAGGGAGCAGTACTTC. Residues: CASSLDGGREQYF.

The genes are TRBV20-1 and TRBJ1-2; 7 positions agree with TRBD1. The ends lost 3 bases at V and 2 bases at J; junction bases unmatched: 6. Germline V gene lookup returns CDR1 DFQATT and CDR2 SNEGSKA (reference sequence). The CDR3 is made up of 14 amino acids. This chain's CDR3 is CSASTRQGNYGYTF. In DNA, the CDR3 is TGCAGTGCTAGCACTCGACAGGGAAACTATGGCTACACCTTC.

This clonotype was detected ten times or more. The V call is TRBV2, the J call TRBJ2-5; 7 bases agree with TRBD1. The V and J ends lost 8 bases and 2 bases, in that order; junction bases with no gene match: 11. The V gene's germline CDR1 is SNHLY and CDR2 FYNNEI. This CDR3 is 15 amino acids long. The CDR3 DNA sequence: TGTGCCAGCCGACGACAGGGATCAGCTCAAGAGACCCAGTACTTC. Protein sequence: CASRRQGSAQETQYF.

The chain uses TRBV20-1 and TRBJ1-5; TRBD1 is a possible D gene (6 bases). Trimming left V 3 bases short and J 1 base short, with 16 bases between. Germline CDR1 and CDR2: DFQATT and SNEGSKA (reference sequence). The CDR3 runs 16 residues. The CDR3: CSARDYRDSSNQPQHF. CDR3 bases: TGCAGTGCTAGGGACTACAGGGATAGCAGCAATCAGCCCCAGCATTTT.

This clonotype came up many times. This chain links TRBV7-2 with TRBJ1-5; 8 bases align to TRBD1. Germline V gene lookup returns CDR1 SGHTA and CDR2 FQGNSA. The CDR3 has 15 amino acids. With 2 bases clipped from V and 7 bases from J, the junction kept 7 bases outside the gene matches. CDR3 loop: CASSLQQGGGQPQHF. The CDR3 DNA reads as TGTGCCAGCAGCTTACAACAGGGGGGGGGACAGCCCCAGCATTTT.

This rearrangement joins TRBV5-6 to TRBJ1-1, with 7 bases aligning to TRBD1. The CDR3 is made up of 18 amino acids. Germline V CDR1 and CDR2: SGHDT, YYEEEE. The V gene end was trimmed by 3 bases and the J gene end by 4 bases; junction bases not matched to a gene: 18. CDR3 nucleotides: TGTGCCAGCAGCTCGGTTGTGGGACAGTTCTTCCAGGGCACTGAAGCTTTCTTT. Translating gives CASSSVVGQFFQGTEAFF.

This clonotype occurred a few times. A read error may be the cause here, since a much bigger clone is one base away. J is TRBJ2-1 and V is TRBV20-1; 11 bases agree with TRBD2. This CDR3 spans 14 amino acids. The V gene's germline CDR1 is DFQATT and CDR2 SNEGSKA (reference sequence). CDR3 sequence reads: CSAELAGDHNVQFF. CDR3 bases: TGCAGTGCGGAACTAGCGGGGGACCACAATGTGCAGTTCTTC.

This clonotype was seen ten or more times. The CDR3 protein is CASSLEFPGTSGGDTQYF. The CDR3 nucleotides are TGTGCCAGCAGCTTAGAATTCCCCGGAACTAGCGGGGGAGATACGCAGTATTTT. This sequence joins TRBV7-2 and TRBJ2-3; 11 bases fit TRBD2. The CDR3 is made up of 18 amino acids. V lost 1 base to trimming and J lost 5 bases; unmatched junction nucleotides: 11. Germline V gene sequence: CDR1 SGHTA, CDR2 FQGNSA. The full variable domain, rest sourced from reference TRBV7-2 and TRBJ2-3, is GAGVSQSPSNKVTEKGKDVELRCDPISGHTALYWYRQSLGQGLEFLIYFQGNSAPDKSGLPSDRFSAERTGGSVSTLTIQRTQQEDSAVYLCASSLEFPGTSGGDTQYFGPGTRLTVL.

The CDR3 sequence is CAWSVGLAGPSYEQYF. CDR3 nucleotide sequence: TGTGCCTGGAGTGTAGGGCTAGCGGGGCCGAGCTACGAGCAGTACTTC. The rearrangement links TRBV30 to TRBJ2-5; 9 bases are shared with TRBD2. With the DNA end fitting TRBJ2-7 better, the J assignment may be wrong. This CDR3 region has 16 residues. CDR1 GTSNPN and CDR2 SVGIG come from the germline V gene (reference sequence).

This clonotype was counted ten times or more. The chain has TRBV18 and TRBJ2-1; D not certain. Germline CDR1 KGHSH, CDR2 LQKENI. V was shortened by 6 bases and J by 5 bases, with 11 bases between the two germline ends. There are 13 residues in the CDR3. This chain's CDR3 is CASSTTGNNEQFF. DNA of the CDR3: TGTGCCAGCTCTACCACGGGCAACAATGAGCAGTTCTTC. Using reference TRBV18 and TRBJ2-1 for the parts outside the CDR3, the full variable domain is NAGVMQNPRHLVRRRGQEARLRCSPMKGHSHVYWYRQLPEEGLKFMVYLQKENIIDESGMPKERFSAEFPKEGPSILRIQQVVRGDSAAYFCASSTTGNNEQFFGPGTRLTVL.

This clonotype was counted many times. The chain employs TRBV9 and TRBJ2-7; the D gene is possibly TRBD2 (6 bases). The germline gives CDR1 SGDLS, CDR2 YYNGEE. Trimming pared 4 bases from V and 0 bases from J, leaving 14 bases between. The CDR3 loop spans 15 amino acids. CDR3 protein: CASSRAGGSSYEQYF. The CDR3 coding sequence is TGTGCCAGCAGCAGAGCTGGGGGGAGCTCCTACGAGCAGTACTTC.

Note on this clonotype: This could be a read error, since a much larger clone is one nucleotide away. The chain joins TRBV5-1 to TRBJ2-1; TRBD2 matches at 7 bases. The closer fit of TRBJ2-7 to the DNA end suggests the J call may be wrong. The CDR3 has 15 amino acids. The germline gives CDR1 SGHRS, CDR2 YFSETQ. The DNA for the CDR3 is TGCGCCAGCAGCTTGGTTCTAGCGGTCTACAATGAGCAGTACTTC. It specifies CASSLVLAVYNEQYF.

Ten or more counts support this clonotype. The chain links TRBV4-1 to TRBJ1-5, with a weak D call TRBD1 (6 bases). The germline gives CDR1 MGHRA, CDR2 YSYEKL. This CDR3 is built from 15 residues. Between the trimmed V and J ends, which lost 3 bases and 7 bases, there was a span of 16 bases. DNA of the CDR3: TGCGCCAGCAGCCAGAGGTGGGGGGCCCAGCAGCCCCAGCATTTT. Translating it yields CASSQRWGAQQPQHF.

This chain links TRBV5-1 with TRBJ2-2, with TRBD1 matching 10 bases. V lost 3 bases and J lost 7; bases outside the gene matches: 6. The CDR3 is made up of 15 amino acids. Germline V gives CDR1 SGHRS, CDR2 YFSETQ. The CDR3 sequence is CASSWDRGSNGELFF. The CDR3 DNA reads TGCGCCAGCAGCTGGGACAGGGGCTCGAACGGGGAGCTGTTTTTT.

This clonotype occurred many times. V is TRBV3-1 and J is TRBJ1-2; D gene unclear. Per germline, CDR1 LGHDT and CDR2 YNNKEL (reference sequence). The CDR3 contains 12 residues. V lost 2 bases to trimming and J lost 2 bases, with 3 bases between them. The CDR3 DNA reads TGTGCCAGCAGCCAATACAACTATGGCTACACCTTC. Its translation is CASSQYNYGYTF.

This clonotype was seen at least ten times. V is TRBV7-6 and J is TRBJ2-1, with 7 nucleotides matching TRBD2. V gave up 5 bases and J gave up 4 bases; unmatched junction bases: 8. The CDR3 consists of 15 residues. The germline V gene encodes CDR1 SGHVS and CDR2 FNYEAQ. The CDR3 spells CASSPKIAGYNEQFF. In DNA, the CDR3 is TGTGCCAGCAGCCCAAAGATAGCGGGTTACAATGAGCAGTTCTTC.